The sequence of this T cell receptor beta chain was determined in a study of cytomegalovirus exposure and HLA in healthy donors. General study results and limits: A classifier reportedly called cytomegalovirus status with high sensitivity and specificity. Most CMV-associated TCR beta chains appeared HLA-restricted in a later analysis. TCR beta chains associated with HLA were, in a later analysis, more clonally expanded than equally common others.

Details on this clone: Its antigen is currently unknown.

Use of 60 Vbeta and 13 Jbeta primers characterized the PCR. Sequencing was performed with immunoSEQ multiplex PCR; in TCRdb, only in-frame clones are kept and a portion is missing. The table records about 190,000 clones, about 84% of them present only once. The sequenced sample was PBMCs. The sequence was collected from a man over 45 in good health and CMV-seronegative.

In DNA, the CDR3 is TGTGCCACCAGCAGAGATAGAAGTCGAACAGGGGGCCCAGATACGCAGTATTTT. Translating gives CATSRDRSRTGGPDTQYF. The chain is built from TRBV15 and TRBJ2-3; TRBD1 aligns across 9 bases. This CDR3 is 18 amino acids long. The germline CDR1 and CDR2 sequences are LNHNV and YYDKDF (reference sequence). The trim removed 0 bases at V and 4 bases at J, leaving 11 bases unmatched.